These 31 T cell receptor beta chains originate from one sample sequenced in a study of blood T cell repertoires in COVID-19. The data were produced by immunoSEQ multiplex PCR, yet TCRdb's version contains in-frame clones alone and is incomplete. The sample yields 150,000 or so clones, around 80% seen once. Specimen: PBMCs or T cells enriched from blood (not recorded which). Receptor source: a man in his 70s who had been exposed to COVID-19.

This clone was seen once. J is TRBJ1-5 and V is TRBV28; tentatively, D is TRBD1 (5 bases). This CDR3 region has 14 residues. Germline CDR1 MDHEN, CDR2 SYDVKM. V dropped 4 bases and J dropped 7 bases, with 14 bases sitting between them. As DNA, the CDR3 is TGTGCCAGCAGTTCATCCCAGGGAAGCCAGCCCCAGCATTTT. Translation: CASSSSQGSQPQHF.

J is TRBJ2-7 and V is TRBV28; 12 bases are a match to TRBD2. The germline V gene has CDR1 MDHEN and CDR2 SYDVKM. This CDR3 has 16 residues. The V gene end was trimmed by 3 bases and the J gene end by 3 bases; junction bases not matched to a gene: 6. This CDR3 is CASSLVTSGRIYEQYF. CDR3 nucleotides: TGTGCCAGCAGTTTGGTAACTAGCGGGAGGATCTACGAGCAGTACTTC.

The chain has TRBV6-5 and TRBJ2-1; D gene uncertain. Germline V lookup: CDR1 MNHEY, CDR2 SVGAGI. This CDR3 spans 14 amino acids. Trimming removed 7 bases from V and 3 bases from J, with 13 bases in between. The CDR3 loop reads CASISEAVYNEQFF. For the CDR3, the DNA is TGTGCCAGCATTTCCGAGGCGGTCTACAATGAGCAGTTCTTC.

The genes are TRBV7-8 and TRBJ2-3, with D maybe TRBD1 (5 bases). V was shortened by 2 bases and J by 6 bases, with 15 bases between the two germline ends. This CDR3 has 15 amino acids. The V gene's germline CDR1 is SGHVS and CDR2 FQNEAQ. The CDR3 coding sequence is TGTGCCAGCAGCTTATTGGGGTCTGGGGCGGATACGCAGTATTTT. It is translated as CASSLLGSGADTQYF.

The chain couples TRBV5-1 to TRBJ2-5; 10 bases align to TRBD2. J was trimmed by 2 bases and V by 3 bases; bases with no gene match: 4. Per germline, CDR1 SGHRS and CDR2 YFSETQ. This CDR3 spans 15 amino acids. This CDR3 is CASSSSGGPQETQYF. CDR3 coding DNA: TGCGCCAGCAGCTCTAGCGGGGGTCCTCAAGAGACCCAGTACTTC.

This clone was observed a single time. CDR3 sequence: CASRPRAGTGNTIYF. The CDR3, as DNA: TGTGCCAGCAGGCCCCGAGCAGGGACAGGAAACACCATATATTTT. The chain carries TRBV25-1 and TRBJ1-3; D is possibly TRBD1 (6 bases). The CDR3 runs 15 residues. Germline V CDR1 and CDR2: MGHDK, SYGVNS. The V gene lost 6 bases and the J gene lost 4 bases, with 16 bases spanning the gap.

The CDR3 nucleotides are TGTGCCAGCAGTGAACTCGGGTTATATCAGCCCCAGCATTTT. Translated: CASSELGLYQPQHF. J is TRBJ1-5 and V is TRBV2; no reliable D call. V lost 2 bases, J lost 5 bases, and 10 bases lay in between. The germline V gene encodes CDR1 SNHLY and CDR2 FYNNEI. The CDR3 has 14 residues. The full variable domain, with the rest looked up from reference TRBV2 and TRBJ1-5, is EPEVTQTPSHQVTQMGQEVILRCVPISNHLYFYWYRQILGQKVEFLVSFYNNEISEKSEIFDDQFSVERPDGSNFTLKIRSTKLEDSAMYFCASSELGLYQPQHFGDGTRLSIL.

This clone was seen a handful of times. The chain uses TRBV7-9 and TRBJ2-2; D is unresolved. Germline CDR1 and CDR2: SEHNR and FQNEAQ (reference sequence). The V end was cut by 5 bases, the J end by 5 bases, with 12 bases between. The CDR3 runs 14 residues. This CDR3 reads CASSRGHGTGELFF. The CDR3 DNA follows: TGTGCCAGCAGCCGTGGGCACGGAACCGGGGAGCTGTTTTTT.

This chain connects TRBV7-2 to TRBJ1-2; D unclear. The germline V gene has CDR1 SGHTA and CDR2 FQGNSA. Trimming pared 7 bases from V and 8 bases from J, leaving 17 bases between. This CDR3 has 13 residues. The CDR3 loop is CASTQPSRRGYTF. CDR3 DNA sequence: TGTGCCAGCACCCAACCGTCCCGGAGGGGCTACACCTTC.

Here the CDR3 reads CSASATGFNTEAFF. Here the CDR3 DNA reads TGCAGTGCTAGTGCTACAGGGTTTAACACTGAAGCTTTCTTT. The rearrangement links TRBV20-1 to TRBJ1-1, with D tentatively TRBD1 (6 bases). V was pared by 3 bases and J by 2 bases, with 13 bases between. There are 14 residues in the CDR3. The germline V gene encodes CDR1 DFQATT and CDR2 SNEGSKA (reference sequence).

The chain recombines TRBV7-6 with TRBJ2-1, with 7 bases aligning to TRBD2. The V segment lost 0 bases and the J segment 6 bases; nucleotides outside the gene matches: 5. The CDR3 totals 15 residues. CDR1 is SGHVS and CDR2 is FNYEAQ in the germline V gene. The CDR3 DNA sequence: TGTGCCAGCAGCTTAGCCCGACTAGCCCGCAATGAGCAGTTCTTC. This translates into CASSLARLARNEQFF.

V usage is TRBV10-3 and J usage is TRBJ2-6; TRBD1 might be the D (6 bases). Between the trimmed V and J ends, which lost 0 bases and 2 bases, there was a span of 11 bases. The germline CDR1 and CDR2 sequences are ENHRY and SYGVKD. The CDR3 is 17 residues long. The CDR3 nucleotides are TGTGCCATCAGTGAGTCGAAGGGGGTGGCTGGGGCCAACGTCCTGACTTTC. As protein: CAISESKGVAGANVLTF.

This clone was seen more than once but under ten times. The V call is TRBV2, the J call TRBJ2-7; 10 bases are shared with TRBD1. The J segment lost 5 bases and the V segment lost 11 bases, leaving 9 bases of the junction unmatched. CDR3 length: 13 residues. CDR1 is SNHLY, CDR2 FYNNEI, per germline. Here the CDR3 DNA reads TGTGCCGGTCACCGGGACAGGGGTGACGAGCAGTACTTC. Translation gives CAGHRDRGDEQYF. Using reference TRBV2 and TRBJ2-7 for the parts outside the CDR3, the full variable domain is EPEVTQTPSHQVTQMGQEVILRCVPISNHLYFYWYRQILGQKVEFLVSFYNNEISEKSEIFDDQFSVERPDGSNFTLKIRSTKLEDSAMYFCAGHRDRGDEQYFGPGTRLTVT.

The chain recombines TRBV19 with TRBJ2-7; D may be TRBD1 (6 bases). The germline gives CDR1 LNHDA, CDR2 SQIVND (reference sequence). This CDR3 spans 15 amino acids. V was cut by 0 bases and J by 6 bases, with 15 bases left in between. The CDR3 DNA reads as TGTGCCAGTAGTATAGAGGGCCCAGGGGACGGCGAGCAGTACTTC. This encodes CASSIEGPGDGEQYF.

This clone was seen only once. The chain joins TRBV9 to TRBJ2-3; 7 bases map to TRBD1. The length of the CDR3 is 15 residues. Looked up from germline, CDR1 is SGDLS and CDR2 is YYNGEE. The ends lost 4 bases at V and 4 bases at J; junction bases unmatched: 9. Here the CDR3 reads CASSTGSQGADTQYF. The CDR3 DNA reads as TGTGCCAGCAGCACTGGGAGCCAGGGGGCAGATACGCAGTATTTT.

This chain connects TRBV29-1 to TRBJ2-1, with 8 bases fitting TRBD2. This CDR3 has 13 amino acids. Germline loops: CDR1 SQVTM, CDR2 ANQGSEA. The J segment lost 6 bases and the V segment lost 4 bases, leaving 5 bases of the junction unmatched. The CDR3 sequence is CSVVLLAGNEQFF. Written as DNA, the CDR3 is TGCAGCGTTGTGCTCCTAGCGGGCAATGAGCAGTTCTTC.

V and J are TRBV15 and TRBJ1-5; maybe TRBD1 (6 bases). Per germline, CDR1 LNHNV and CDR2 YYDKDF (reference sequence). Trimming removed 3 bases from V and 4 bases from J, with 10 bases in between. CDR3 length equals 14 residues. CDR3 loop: CATSRDTGNQPQHF. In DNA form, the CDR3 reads TGTGCCACCAGCAGGGACACAGGGAATCAGCCCCAGCATTTT.

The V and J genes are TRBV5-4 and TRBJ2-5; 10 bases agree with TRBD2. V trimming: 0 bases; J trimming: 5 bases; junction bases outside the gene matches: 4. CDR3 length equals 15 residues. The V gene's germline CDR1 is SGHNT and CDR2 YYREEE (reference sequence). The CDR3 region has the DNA TGTGCCAGCAGCTTGGCTAGCGGGGGAGGGGAGACCCAGTACTTC. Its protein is CASSLASGGGETQYF. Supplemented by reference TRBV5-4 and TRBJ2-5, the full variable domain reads ETGVTQSPTHLIKTRGQQVTLRCSSQSGHNTVSWYQQALGQGPQFIFQYYREEENGRGNFPPRFSGLQFPNYSSELNVNALELDDSALYLCASSLASGGGETQYFGPGTRLLVL.

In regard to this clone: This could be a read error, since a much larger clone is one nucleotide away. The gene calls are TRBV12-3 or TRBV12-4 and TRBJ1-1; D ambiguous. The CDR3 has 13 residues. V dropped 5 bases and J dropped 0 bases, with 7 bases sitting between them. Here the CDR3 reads CASSPQMNTEAFF. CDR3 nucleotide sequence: TGTGCCAGCAGTCCACAGATGAACACTGAAGCTTTCTTT.

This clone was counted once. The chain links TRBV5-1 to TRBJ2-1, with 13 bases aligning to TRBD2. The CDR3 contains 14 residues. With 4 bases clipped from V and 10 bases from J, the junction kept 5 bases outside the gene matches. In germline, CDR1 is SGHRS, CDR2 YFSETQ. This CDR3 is CASSPGLAGDEQFF. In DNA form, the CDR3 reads TGCGCCAGCAGCCCAGGACTAGCGGGAGACGAGCAGTTCTTC.

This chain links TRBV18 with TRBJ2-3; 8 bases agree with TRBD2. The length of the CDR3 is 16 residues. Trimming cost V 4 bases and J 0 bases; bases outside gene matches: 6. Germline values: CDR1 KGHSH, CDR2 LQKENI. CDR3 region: CASSLRGDSSTDTQYF. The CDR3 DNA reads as TGTGCCAGCTCACTGCGGGGGGACTCTAGCACAGATACGCAGTATTTT.

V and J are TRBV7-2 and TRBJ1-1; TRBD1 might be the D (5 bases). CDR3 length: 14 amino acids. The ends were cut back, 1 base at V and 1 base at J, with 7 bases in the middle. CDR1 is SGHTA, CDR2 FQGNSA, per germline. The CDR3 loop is CASSLGRGNTEAFF. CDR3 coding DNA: TGTGCCAGCAGCTTAGGTAGGGGGAACACTGAAGCTTTCTTT.

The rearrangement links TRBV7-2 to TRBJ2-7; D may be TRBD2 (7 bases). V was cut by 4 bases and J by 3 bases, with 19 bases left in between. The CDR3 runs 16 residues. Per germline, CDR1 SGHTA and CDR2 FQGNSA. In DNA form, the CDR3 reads TGTGCCAGCAGCTCCTCCTGGGGGGGGCCTGACTACGAGCAGTACTTC. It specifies CASSSSWGGPDYEQYF.

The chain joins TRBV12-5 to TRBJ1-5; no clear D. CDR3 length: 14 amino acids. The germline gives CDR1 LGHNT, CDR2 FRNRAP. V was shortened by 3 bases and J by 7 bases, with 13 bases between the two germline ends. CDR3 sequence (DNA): TGTGCTAGTGGTTTAGACACCCTCAGGCAGCCCCAGCATTTT. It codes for CASGLDTLRQPQHF.

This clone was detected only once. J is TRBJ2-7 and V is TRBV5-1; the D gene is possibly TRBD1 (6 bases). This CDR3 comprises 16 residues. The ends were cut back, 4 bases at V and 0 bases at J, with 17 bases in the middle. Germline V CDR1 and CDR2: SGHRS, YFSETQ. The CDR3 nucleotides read TGCGCCAGCAGCCCAAACCCCCAGGGGAGCTCCTACGAGCAGTACTTC. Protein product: CASSPNPQGSSYEQYF.

DNA of the CDR3: TGCGCCAGCAGCCGAATGCAGGGGAACTATGGCTACACCTTC. It yields the protein CASSRMQGNYGYTF. V is TRBV5-1 and J is TRBJ1-2; possibly TRBD1 for D (6 bases). V was trimmed by 4 bases and J by 2 bases, leaving 12 bases between them. Germline V CDR1 and CDR2: SGHRS, YFSETQ. CDR3 length: 14 amino acids.

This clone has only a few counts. The CDR3 sequence is CASSQVGGYEQYF. The CDR3 nucleotides read TGTGCCAGCAGCCAAGTGGGAGGCTACGAGCAGTACTTC. The chain combines TRBV3-1 (or the pseudogene TRBV3-2) with TRBJ2-7; maybe TRBD2 (6 bases). The CDR3 length is 13 residues. CDR1 is LGHDT, CDR2 YNNKEL, per germline (reference sequence). V gave up 1 base and J gave up 3 bases, with 7 bases separating them.

The CDR3 DNA reads as TGTGCCAGCAGCTTAGGGGGGGGCGGTTTTGTGGAGACCCAGTACTTC. Translated, it gives CASSLGGGGFVETQYF. The chain couples TRBV11-3 to TRBJ2-5, with D possibly being TRBD2 (7 bases). CDR1 and CDR2 from the germline V gene are SGHNT and YENEEA. The CDR3 loop spans 16 amino acids. Trimming stripped 1 base from V and 5 bases from J, with 17 bases between.

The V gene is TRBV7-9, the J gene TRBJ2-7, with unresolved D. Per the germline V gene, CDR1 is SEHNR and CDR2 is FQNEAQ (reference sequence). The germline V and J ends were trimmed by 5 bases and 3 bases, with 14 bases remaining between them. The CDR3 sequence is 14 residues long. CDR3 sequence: CASSPTRRGYEQYF. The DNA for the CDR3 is TGTGCCAGCAGCCCTACCCGGCGAGGCTACGAGCAGTACTTC.

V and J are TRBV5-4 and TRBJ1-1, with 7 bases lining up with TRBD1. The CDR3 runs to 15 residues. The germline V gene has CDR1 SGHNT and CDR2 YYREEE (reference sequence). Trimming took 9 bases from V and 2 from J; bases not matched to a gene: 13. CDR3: CATRRDSGLNTEAFF. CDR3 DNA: TGTGCCACCCGCCGGGACAGCGGACTTAACACTGAAGCTTTCTTT.

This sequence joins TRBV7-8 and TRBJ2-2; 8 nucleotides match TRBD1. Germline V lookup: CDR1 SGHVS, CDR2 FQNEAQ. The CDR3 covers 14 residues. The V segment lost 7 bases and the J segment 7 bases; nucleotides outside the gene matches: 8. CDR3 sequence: CASNEKDRVGELFF. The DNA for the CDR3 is TGTGCCAGCAACGAGAAGGACAGGGTCGGGGAGCTGTTTTTT.